The 15 T cell receptor beta chains presented below share a single source sample, sequenced in a study of T-cell reconstitution after alpha-beta-depleted transplantation in children. Molecular barcoding with unique molecular identifiers was used for the TCRbeta library. TCRdb fed the PCR reads into MiXCR, producing one record per CDR3 protein. The sample contains approximately 640,000 distinct CDR3 sequences, 16% of which appear only once. Material: PBMCs from the stem cell graft donor, obtained from the stem cell graft. The source is a human donor who donated a stem cell graft to a child with acute myeloid leukemia.

The table lists this clonotype with many counts. The V call is TRBV10-3, the J call TRBJ1-5; D remains ambiguous. V lost 0 bases and J 7 bases, leaving 7 bases between the germline ends. Germline values: CDR1 ENHRY, CDR2 SYGVKD. The CDR3 loop spans 13 amino acids. The CDR3 DNA follows: TGTGCCATCAGTGAGTCTTTAGGCCAGCCCCAGCATTTT. Its protein product is CAISESLGQPQHF.

This clonotype was counted ten times or more. The V call is TRBV20-1, the J call TRBJ1-1; D gene uncertain. The CDR3 length is 12 residues. Germline assignment: CDR1 DFQATT and CDR2 SNEGSKA (reference sequence). Trimming pared 4 bases from V and 2 bases from J, leaving 8 bases between. The CDR3 spells CSAIRQNTEAFF. CDR3 sequence (DNA): TGCAGTGCTATTAGGCAAAACACTGAAGCTTTCTTT.

This clonotype was seen only a few times. The genes are TRBV7-9 and TRBJ2-6; D gene ambiguous. This CDR3 has 16 residues. CDR1 and CDR2 from the germline V gene are SEHNR and FQNEAQ (reference sequence). The V and J ends lost 0 bases and 4 bases respectively, with 10 bases between them. The CDR3 region has the DNA TGTGCCAGCAGCTTAGCTTTGAGGACCGGGGCCAACGTCCTGACTTTC. This sequence encodes CASSLALRTGANVLTF.

This clonotype was detected ten times or more. The rearrangement links TRBV4-3 to TRBJ1-2, with D unclear. Trimming took off 0 bases at V and 4 bases at J, with 9 bases between the two ends. The CDR3 covers 14 residues. Germline CDR1 is LGHNA and CDR2 is YSLEER. CDR3 sequence (DNA): TGCGCCAGCAGCCAAGATCTTCGGTCCTATGGCTACACCTTC. Its translation is CASSQDLRSYGYTF.

CDR3 sequence reads: CASRLHGQGDQPQHF. CDR3 bases: TGTGCCAGCAGACTTCACGGACAGGGGGATCAGCCCCAGCATTTT. This rearrangement joins TRBV6-1 to TRBJ1-5, with 10 bases matching TRBD1. Germline V gives CDR1 MNHNS, CDR2 SASEGT. The CDR3 runs 15 residues. Unmatched junction bases numbered 7, after V lost 6 bases and J lost 5 bases.

This clonotype has a count of ten or more. V usage is TRBV20-1 and J usage is TRBJ1-1; 7 positions agree with TRBD1. V gave up 3 bases and J gave up 0 bases; unmatched junction bases: 4. Germline V gives CDR1 DFQATT, CDR2 SNEGSKA (reference sequence). The CDR3 covers 14 residues. CDR3 sequence (DNA): TGCAGTGCTAGTACGGGACAGCTGAACACTGAAGCTTTCTTT. Its translation: CSASTGQLNTEAFF.

This clonotype appeared many times. The rearrangement uses TRBV20-1 and TRBJ2-1; TRBD1 agrees at 8 bases. Germline V gene data show CDR1 as DFQATT and CDR2 as SNEGSKA (reference sequence). V shed 6 bases and J 7 bases; nucleotides not matched to a gene: 11. The CDR3 totals 14 residues. The CDR3 DNA reads TGCAGTGCCAATGGACAGGGTTCAAGTAATGAGCAGTTCTTC. Translated: CSANGQGSSNEQFF.

This chain joins TRBV5-1 and TRBJ2-2; D unclear. Trimming shortened V by 5 bases and J by 5 bases, and 13 bases separated the two germline ends. This CDR3 spans 14 amino acids. Germline loops: CDR1 SGHRS, CDR2 YFSETQ. CDR3 DNA sequence: TGCGCCAGCAGACTCCTCTGGGAAACCGGGGAGCTGTTTTTT. Amino acids: CASRLLWETGELFF.

This clonotype appeared many times. The V and J genes are TRBV20-1 and TRBJ1-5; 7 nucleotides line up with TRBD1. The CDR3 has 14 amino acids. The junction had 6 bases not matched to a gene; V was cut back by 2 bases and J by 5 bases. CDR1 and CDR2 (germline): DFQATT, SNEGSKA (reference sequence). The DNA for the CDR3 is TGCAGTGCTAGAAGTAGACAGGGCCATCAGCCCCAGCATTTT. This gives the protein CSARSRQGHQPQHF.

V and J are TRBV6-5 and TRBJ2-2; D uncertain. This CDR3 comprises 14 residues. V lost 6 bases and J lost 5, with 13 bases in between. The germline CDR1 and CDR2 sequences are MNHEY and SVGAGI. In nucleotides, the CDR3 is TGTGCCAGCAGGTCGGGCGCTCGGACCGGGGAGCTGTTTTTT. Its translation: CASRSGARTGELFF.

This clonotype turned up a few times. This chain joins TRBV13 and TRBJ2-7; D gene unclear. The CDR3 consists of 14 residues. The V gene lost 4 bases and the J gene lost 7 bases, with 17 bases spanning the gap. CDR1 PRHDT and CDR2 FYEKMQ come from the germline V gene (reference sequence). The CDR3 protein is CASSYGIRMWEQYF. The CDR3 coding sequence is TGTGCCAGCAGCTACGGAATCCGCATGTGGGAGCAGTACTTC.

This sequence joins TRBV20-1 and TRBJ2-1; TRBD2 aligns across 9 bases. The CDR3 is 15 residues long. V lost 3 bases to trimming and J lost 2 bases; unmatched junction nucleotides: 5. Per the germline V gene, CDR1 is DFQATT and CDR2 is SNEGSKA (reference sequence). CDR3 residues: CSASRRGGAYNEQFF. The CDR3 nucleotides read TGCAGTGCTAGTAGGCGCGGGGGGGCCTACAATGAGCAGTTCTTC.

This clonotype showed up many times. The chain has TRBV13 and TRBJ2-7; TRBD1 is a possible D gene (6 bases). The length of the CDR3 is 12 residues. V lost 5 bases, J lost 7 bases, and 12 bases lay in between. CDR1 and CDR2 (germline): PRHDT, FYEKMQ (reference sequence). CDR3 loop: CASSQQGGEQYV. The CDR3 DNA reads as TGTGCCAGCAGCCAACAGGGTGGGGAGCAGTACGTC.

The V gene is TRBV7-9, the J gene TRBJ2-3; 7 nucleotides line up with TRBD1. The CDR3 length is 15 residues. Unmatched junction bases numbered 7, after V lost 5 bases and J lost 2 bases. The germline V gene encodes CDR1 SEHNR and CDR2 FQNEAQ (reference sequence). As DNA, the CDR3 is TGTGCCAGCAGCCTCCGGGACAGACCCACAGATACGCAGTATTTT. Protein sequence: CASSLRDRPTDTQYF. Full variable domain (missing parts from reference TRBV7-9 and TRBJ2-3): DTGVSQNPRHKITKRGQNVTFRCDPISEHNRLYWYRQTLGQGPEFLTYFQNEAQLEKSRLLSDRFSAERPKGSFSTLEIQRTEQGDSAMYLCASSLRDRPTDTQYFGPGTRLTVL.

A note on this clonotype: Possible read error: a much larger clone is one base away. This sequence joins TRBV20-1 and TRBJ1-2, with D unclear. V was pared by 4 bases and J by 10 bases, with 13 bases between. The CDR3 loop spans 11 amino acids. Germline V gene data show CDR1 as DFQATT and CDR2 as SNEGSKA (reference sequence). Written as DNA, the CDR3 is TGCAGTGCTATAATACAGCCCCTCTACACCTTC. Its protein is CSAIIQPLYTF.